What follows are 32 T cell receptor beta chains derived from one specimen sequenced in a study of blood T cell repertoires in COVID-19. Profiled with immunoSEQ multiplex PCR; TCRdb holds only in-frame clones, not every one. This sample carries some 150,000 clones, around 90% of them seen once, and the ten largest clones take roughly 1%. The sequenced sample was peripheral blood. The receptors come from a woman aged 50 to 65 with acute or convalescent COVID-19.

The chain recombines TRBV25-1 with TRBJ1-1; 8 nucleotides agree with TRBD1. From germline, CDR1 is MGHDK and CDR2 SYGVNS. The J segment lost 5 bases and the V segment lost 6 bases, leaving 11 bases of the junction unmatched. The CDR3 has 15 residues. This chain's CDR3 is CASRNLGQGQTEAFF. CDR3 coding DNA: TGTGCCAGCAGGAACCTAGGACAGGGTCAAACTGAAGCTTTCTTT.

The chain uses TRBV25-1 and TRBJ2-1; 10 bases are shared with TRBD2. Germline CDR1 is MGHDK and CDR2 is SYGVNS. Losses at the gene ends were 10 bases for V and 0 bases for J; bases not matched to a gene: 3. This CDR3 has 14 amino acids. DNA for the CDR3: TGTGCCACCTCTAGCGGGGGCTCCTACAATGAGCAGTTCTTC. Its translation is CATSSGGSYNEQFF.

This chain joins TRBV5-1 and TRBJ2-3; 8 bases are a match to TRBD2. The CDR3 has 15 amino acids. Germline assignment: CDR1 SGHRS and CDR2 YFSETQ. V lost 2 bases to trimming and J lost 2 bases; unmatched junction nucleotides: 4. This CDR3 is CASSLGSGVTDTQYF. The CDR3 DNA follows: TGCGCCAGCAGCTTAGGTAGCGGGGTCACAGATACGCAGTATTTT.

The chain joins TRBV19 to TRBJ2-2; 11 bases are shared with TRBD2. After removal of 7 bases from V and 3 bases from J, the junction contained 7 bases not matched to a gene. Germline values: CDR1 LNHDA, CDR2 SQIVND (reference sequence). The CDR3 is 16 amino acids. The CDR3 coding sequence is TGTGCCAGTATTTCCGGGACTAGCGGTTACACCGGGGAGCTGTTTTTT. This translates into CASISGTSGYTGELFF.

The chain combines TRBV11-3 with TRBJ2-2, with TRBD1 matching 7 bases. J gave up 3 bases and V 6 bases, and 4 bases lay outside the gene matches. The CDR3 covers 14 residues. Germline V gene sequence: CDR1 SGHNT, CDR2 YENEEA. The CDR3 loop reads CASRTGTDTGELFF. The CDR3, as DNA: TGTGCCAGCAGGACAGGGACCGACACCGGGGAGCTGTTTTTT.

Here the CDR3 DNA reads TGTGCCAGCAGTGGGCGGACAGGGCTTACGGAGCAGTACTTC. Translating gives CASSGRTGLTEQYF. This chain joins TRBV25-1 and TRBJ2-7; 8 bases agree with TRBD1. From germline, CDR1 is MGHDK and CDR2 SYGVNS. V dropped 4 bases and J dropped 7; count of bases not matched to a gene: 9. The CDR3 loop spans 14 amino acids.

The chain carries TRBV6-1 and TRBJ1-1; D is possibly TRBD1 (6 bases). With 3 bases removed from V and 4 bases from J, the gap between germline ends came to 6 bases. From germline, CDR1 is MNHNS and CDR2 SASEGT. The CDR3 spans 12 residues. CDR3 amino acids: CASSEGATEAFF. CDR3 bases: TGTGCCAGCAGTGAGGGGGCCACTGAAGCTTTCTTT.

This rearrangement joins TRBV7-9 to TRBJ1-6; 8 bases align to TRBD1. V dropped 3 bases and J dropped 10; count of bases not matched to a gene: 5. The germline gives CDR1 SEHNR, CDR2 FQNEAQ (reference sequence). The CDR3 covers 14 residues. CDR3 in amino acids: CASSFGQGLSPLHF. The CDR3 region has the DNA TGTGCCAGCAGCTTCGGACAGGGATTGTCACCCCTCCACTTT.

This chain uses TRBV7-9 with TRBJ1-5; 12 bases line up with TRBD1. The CDR3 runs 18 residues. Germline CDR1 is SEHNR and CDR2 is FQNEAQ (reference sequence). With 7 bases clipped from V and 0 bases from J, the junction kept 10 bases outside the gene matches. The CDR3 here is CASTWDGTGGSSNQPQHF. DNA for the CDR3: TGTGCCAGCACCTGGGACGGGACAGGGGGCTCTAGCAATCAGCCCCAGCATTTT.

The chain joins TRBV11-2 to TRBJ1-2; the match to TRBD1 covers 8 bases. Germline V gives CDR1 SGHAT, CDR2 FQNNGV. The length of the CDR3 is 13 residues. The V and J ends lost 0 bases and 7 bases, in that order; junction bases with no gene match: 1. DNA of the CDR3: TGTGCCAGCAGCTTAGAGACAGGGGTTGGCTACACCTTC. Its protein product is CASSLETGVGYTF.

The chain carries TRBV3-1 (or the pseudogene TRBV3-2) and TRBJ2-2, with D perhaps matching TRBD1 (6 bases). The CDR3 consists of 17 residues. The ends were cut back, 1 base at V and 6 bases at J, with 18 bases in the middle. CDR1 and CDR2 from the germline V gene are LGHDT and YNNKEL (reference sequence). The CDR3 protein is CASSQAYLRGLSGELFF. As DNA, the CDR3 is TGTGCCAGCAGCCAAGCCTATCTCAGGGGCCTGTCCGGGGAGCTGTTTTTT.

The rearrangement joins TRBV6-2 or TRBV6-3 to TRBJ2-1; tentative D call: TRBD2 (6 bases). The CDR3 is 16 residues long. Germline V gene data show CDR1 as MNHEY and CDR2 as SVGEGT. Trimming took off 0 bases at V and 3 bases at J, with 12 bases between the two ends. In DNA form, the CDR3 reads TGTGCCAGCAGTTACTCGAAGGCGGGAAACTACAATGAGCAGTTCTTC. Translated: CASSYSKAGNYNEQFF.

This rearrangement joins TRBV2 to TRBJ2-7; 11 bases line up with TRBD2. CDR3 length equals 16 residues. The J segment lost 0 bases and the V segment lost 6 bases, leaving 7 bases of the junction unmatched. Germline lookup yields CDR1 SNHLY and CDR2 FYNNEI. CDR3 loop: CASRRTSGPLSYEQYF. The CDR3 DNA reads TGTGCCAGCAGGCGGACTAGCGGGCCACTCTCCTACGAGCAGTACTTC.

The V gene is TRBV28, the J gene TRBJ1-2, with 7 bases matching TRBD1. This CDR3 is built from 15 residues. CDR1 is MDHEN, CDR2 SYDVKM, per germline. V lost 5 bases, J lost 6 bases, and 12 bases stayed unmatched. Here the CDR3 reads CASSPHNTDRDGYTF. DNA for the CDR3: TGTGCCAGCAGTCCCCACAACACCGACAGGGATGGCTACACCTTC.

The chain recombines TRBV9 with TRBJ2-5, with 12 positions matching TRBD1. With 3 bases clipped from V and 1 base from J, the junction kept 4 bases outside the gene matches. The CDR3 is 16 amino acids. The V gene's germline CDR1 is SGDLS and CDR2 YYNGEE. CDR3 nucleotide sequence: TGTGCCAGCAGCGGCCGGGACAGGGGGCCCCAAGAGACCCAGTACTTC. It specifies CASSGRDRGPQETQYF.

This chain joins TRBV7-3 and TRBJ2-7; D unclear. CDR3 size: 14 residues. The V and J ends lost 1 base and 4 bases respectively, with 11 bases between them. Germline CDR1 and CDR2: SGHTA and FQGTGA. This CDR3 is CASSLNLPGYEQYF. The CDR3 region has the DNA TGTGCCAGCAGCTTAAATCTCCCAGGTTACGAGCAGTACTTC.

The V gene is TRBV5-1, the J gene TRBJ2-5; weak D call: TRBD1 (5 bases). Trimming shortened V by 4 bases and J by 5 bases, and 15 bases separated the two germline ends. Per the germline V gene, CDR1 is SGHRS and CDR2 is YFSETQ. The CDR3 totals 14 residues. The CDR3 region is CASSPTRGRETQYF. CDR3 coding DNA: TGCGCCAGCAGCCCGACAAGGGGAAGGGAGACCCAGTACTTC.

The chain has TRBV7-7 and TRBJ2-7, with 14 bases that match TRBD2. Losses at the gene ends were 1 base for V and 4 bases for J; bases not matched to a gene: 0. CDR1 is SSHAT, CDR2 FNYEAQ, per germline (reference sequence). This CDR3 has 15 amino acids. The CDR3 loop is CASSLGLAGGYEQYF. CDR3 nucleotides: TGTGCCAGCAGCTTAGGACTAGCGGGGGGGTACGAGCAGTACTTC. Supplemented by reference TRBV7-7 and TRBJ2-7, the full variable domain reads GAGVSQSPRYKVTKRGQDVTLRCDPISSHATLYWYQQALGQGPEFLTYFNYEAQPDKSGLPSDRFSAERPEGSISTLTIQRTEQRDSAMYRCASSLGLAGGYEQYFGPGTRLTVT.

This chain uses TRBV11-2 with TRBJ2-7, with D tentatively TRBD1 (6 bases). Trimming removed 8 bases at V and 0 bases at J, with 17 bases between. This CDR3 contains 15 residues. The germline CDR1 and CDR2 sequences are SGHAT and FQNNGV. CDR3 DNA sequence: TGTGCCAGCCGAACCTCGAACAGGGACTCCTACGAGCAGTACTTC. Translation: CASRTSNRDSYEQYF.

The chain joins TRBV6-5 to TRBJ1-5, with a tentative D call TRBD1 (6 bases). Trimming removed 8 bases at V and 4 bases at J, with 12 bases between. The CDR3 length is 13 residues. Germline CDR1 reads MNHEY; CDR2 reads SVGAGI. The CDR3 nucleotides are TGTGCCAGCCGGACAGAGCCTAATCAGCCCCAGCATTTT. This encodes CASRTEPNQPQHF.

The rearrangement joins TRBV6-5 to TRBJ1-1; D may be TRBD1 (5 bases). V was cut by 6 bases and J by 6 bases, with 14 bases left in between. Germline CDR1 and CDR2: MNHEY and SVGAGI. This CDR3 comprises 13 residues. The CDR3 reads CASSPPGIPEAFF. The CDR3 DNA is TGTGCCAGCAGCCCGCCAGGGATCCCTGAAGCTTTCTTT.

The chain recombines TRBV7-3 with TRBJ1-1; TRBD1 is a possible D gene (5 bases). V shed 1 base and J shed 1 base, with 10 bases lying between them. There are 15 residues in the CDR3. CDR1 and CDR2 (germline): SGHTA, FQGTGA. The CDR3 reads CASSLRGTGNTEAFF. The DNA for the CDR3 is TGTGCCAGCAGCTTAAGGGGAACAGGGAACACTGAAGCTTTCTTT.

The count of this clone is one. The CDR3 nucleotides read TGTGCCAGTAGTGTCCCGGGACAGGGAGCGCCCACTGAAGCTTTCTTT. Its translation is CASSVPGQGAPTEAFF. The chain uses TRBV19 and TRBJ1-1, with 9 bases lining up with TRBD1. V was clipped by 5 bases and J by 4 bases; unmatched bases: 11. The CDR3 length is 16 residues. CDR1 is LNHDA and CDR2 is SQIVND in the germline V gene (reference sequence).

The CDR3 DNA sequence: TGTGCCAGCAGTTTATGGATACGGGACAGTTCGATCCTCCACTTT. Encoded protein: CASSLWIRDSSILHF. J is TRBJ1-6 and V is TRBV28; 7 nucleotides line up with TRBD1. This CDR3 is 15 amino acids long. V trimming: 0 bases; J trimming: 15 bases; junction bases outside the gene matches: 11. From germline, CDR1 is MDHEN and CDR2 SYDVKM.

The chain recombines TRBV2 with TRBJ1-2, with D tentatively TRBD1 (6 bases). V lost 10 bases, J lost 0 bases, and 12 bases lay in between. The CDR3 length is 13 residues. The germline gives CDR1 SNHLY, CDR2 FYNNEI. The CDR3 reads CATQDSSNYGYTF. The CDR3 DNA is TGTGCCACCCAGGACAGTTCTAACTATGGCTACACCTTC. The full variable domain, in which reference TRBV2 and TRBJ1-2 provide the parts outside the CDR3, is EPEVTQTPSHQVTQMGQEVILRCVPISNHLYFYWYRQILGQKVEFLVSFYNNEISEKSEIFDDQFSVERPDGSNFTLKIRSTKLEDSAMYFCATQDSSNYGYTFGSGTRLTVV.

This clone was seen once. Written as DNA, the CDR3 is TGTGCCAGCAGCCAAGATGGACCTAGCAGCACAGATACGCAGTATTTT. Translating it yields CASSQDGPSSTDTQYF. J is TRBJ2-3 and V is TRBV14, with D perhaps TRBD2 (5 bases). This CDR3 contains 16 residues. Germline CDR1 reads SGHDN; CDR2 reads FVKESK. The V gene lost 0 bases and the J gene lost 0 bases, with 10 bases spanning the gap.

This clone was seen once. The chain uses TRBV7-2 and TRBJ1-5; TRBD1 aligns across 7 bases. The CDR3 is 14 amino acids. Trimming removed 4 bases from V and 6 bases from J; junction bases left unmatched: 6. Germline V gene lookup returns CDR1 SGHTA and CDR2 FQGNSA. CDR3 coding DNA: TGTGCCAGCAGCTACCGACAGGGACCTCAGCCCCAGCATTTT. Translating gives CASSYRQGPQPQHF.

The rearrangement links TRBV30 to TRBJ2-7; 9 bases match TRBD1. The CDR3 runs 15 residues. Trimming removed 3 bases from V and 1 base from J; junction bases left unmatched: 7. CDR1 and CDR2 (germline): GTSNPN, SVGIG (reference sequence). This CDR3 reads CAWSIGTGLSYEQYF. The CDR3 DNA reads TGTGCCTGGAGCATCGGGACAGGGTTATCCTACGAGCAGTACTTC.

This clone occurred once. The genes are TRBV29-1 and TRBJ1-1, with 8 bases aligning to TRBD1. The length of the CDR3 is 13 residues. V lost 4 bases to trimming and J lost 5 bases; unmatched junction nucleotides: 6. The germline V gene has CDR1 SQVTM and CDR2 ANQGSEA. CDR3 amino acids: CSVASTGGTEAFF. CDR3 in DNA: TGCAGCGTTGCAAGTACAGGGGGGACTGAAGCTTTCTTT. Combining the CDR3 with reference TRBV29-1 and TRBJ1-1 gives the whole variable domain SAVISQKPSRDICQRGTSLTIQCQVDSQVTMMFWYRQQPGQSLTLIATANQGSEATYESGFVIDKFPISRPNLTFSTLTVSNMSPEDSSIYLCSVASTGGTEAFFGQGTRLTVV.

This chain links TRBV9 with TRBJ2-7, with TRBD2 matching over 10 bases. Unmatched junction bases numbered 12, after V lost 3 bases and J lost 6 bases. The germline V gene encodes CDR1 SGDLS and CDR2 YYNGEE. The CDR3 runs 16 residues. The CDR3 spells CASSAGTSVIPSEQYF. In DNA form, the CDR3 reads TGTGCCAGCAGCGCCGGGACTAGCGTCATCCCTAGCGAGCAGTACTTC. Complete variable domain (other parts from reference TRBV9 and TRBJ2-7): DSGVTQTPKHLITATGQRVTLRCSPRSGDLSVYWYQQSLDQGLQFLIQYYNGEERAKGNILERFSAQQFPDLHSELNLSSLELGDSALYFCASSAGTSVIPSEQYFGPGTRLTVT.

This clone was seen only once. V gene TRBV7-9 combines with J gene TRBJ2-1; 10 nucleotides match TRBD2. Germline values: CDR1 SEHNR, CDR2 FQNEAQ (reference sequence). V lost 10 bases and J lost 6; bases outside the gene matches: 6. The CDR3 has 13 amino acids. The CDR3 is CATMIAGGNEQFF. The CDR3 bases are TGTGCCACCATGATAGCGGGGGGCAATGAGCAGTTCTTC.

In this sample, this clone turned up a few times. The V and J genes are TRBV30 and TRBJ2-4; D remains unclear. Deletions cut 0 bases from V and 4 bases from J, with 19 bases between. CDR1 is GTSNPN, CDR2 SVGIG, per germline (reference sequence). The CDR3 has 17 residues. CDR3: CAWSVYFAQSLKNIQYF. The CDR3 nucleotides are TGTGCCTGGAGTGTATATTTTGCTCAAAGCCTTAAAAACATTCAGTACTTC.